This T cell receptor beta chain was sequenced during a study of cytomegalovirus exposure and HLA in healthy donors. J was trimmed by 5 bases and V by 0 bases; bases with no gene match: 5. CDR3 length: 17 amino acids. In germline, CDR1 is SGHDT, CDR2 YYEEEE. 60 Vbeta and 13 Jbeta primers were used in PCR. The table came from immunoSEQ multiplex PCR; TCRdb's copy has only in-frame clones and leaves some out. The top ten clones hold approximately 1.5% of a sample with some 160,000 clones, more than 75% of them seen once. As to this clone: The antigen is undetermined.

Study-level results: A previous analysis found most TCR beta V segments productive roughly 87% or roughly 30% of the time.

The sample taken for sequencing was PBMCs. The chain carries TRBV5-6 and TRBJ2-2; 12 bases line up with TRBD2. This receptor was taken from a male donor in good health and CMV-seronegative. Here the CDR3 DNA reads TGTGCCAGCAGCTTGGCGGGACTAGCGGGCGGTACCGGGGAGCTGTTTTTT. It yields the protein CASSLAGLAGGTGELFF.